The clone carrying this TCR beta chain was found many times. These data originate in a study of T-cell reconstitution after alpha-beta-depleted transplantation in children. TCRbeta library construction was performed incorporating unique molecular identifiers. TCRdb redid the calling of the PCR reads with MiXCR, one entry per CDR3 protein. The sample records approximately 200,000 distinct CDR3 sequences, approximately 15% being singletons. The CDR3 runs to 12 residues. CDR1 and CDR2 from the germline V gene are SQVTM and ANQGSEA. Trimming pared 5 bases from V and 5 bases from J, leaving 13 bases between.

The chain joins TRBV29-1 to TRBJ2-7; maybe TRBD2 (5 bases). This sample comprised PBMCs from the stem cell graft donor, obtained from the stem cell graft. This sequence was found in a human donor who donated a stem cell graft to a child with acute lymphoblastic leukemia. DNA of the CDR3: TGCAGCGTTTTCGGAGGTAACCACGAGCAGTACTTC. It yields the protein CSVFGGNHEQYF.